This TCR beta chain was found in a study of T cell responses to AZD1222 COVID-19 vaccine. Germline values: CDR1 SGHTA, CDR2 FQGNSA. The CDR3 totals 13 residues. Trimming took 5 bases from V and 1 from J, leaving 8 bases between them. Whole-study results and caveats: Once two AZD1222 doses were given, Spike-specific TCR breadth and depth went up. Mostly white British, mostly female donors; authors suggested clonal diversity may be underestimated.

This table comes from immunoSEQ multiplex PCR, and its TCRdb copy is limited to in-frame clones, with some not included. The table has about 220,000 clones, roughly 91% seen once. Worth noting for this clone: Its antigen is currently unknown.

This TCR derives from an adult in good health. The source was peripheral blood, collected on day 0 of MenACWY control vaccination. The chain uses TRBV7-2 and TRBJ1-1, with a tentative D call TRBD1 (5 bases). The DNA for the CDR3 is TGTGCCAGCAGCAGAGGACAGAACACTGAAGCTTTCTTT. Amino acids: CASSRGQNTEAFF.